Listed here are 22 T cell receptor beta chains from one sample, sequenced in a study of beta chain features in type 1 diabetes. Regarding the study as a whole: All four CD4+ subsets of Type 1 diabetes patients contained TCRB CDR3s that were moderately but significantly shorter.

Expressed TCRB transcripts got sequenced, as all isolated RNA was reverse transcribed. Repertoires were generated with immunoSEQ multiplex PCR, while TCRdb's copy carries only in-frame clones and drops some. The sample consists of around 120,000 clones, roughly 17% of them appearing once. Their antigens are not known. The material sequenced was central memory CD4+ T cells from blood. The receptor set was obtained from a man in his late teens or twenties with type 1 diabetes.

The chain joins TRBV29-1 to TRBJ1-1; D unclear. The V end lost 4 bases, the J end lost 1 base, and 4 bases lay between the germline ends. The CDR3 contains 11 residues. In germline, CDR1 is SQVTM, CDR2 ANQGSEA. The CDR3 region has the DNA TGCAGCGTTGGGAGGAACACTGAAGCTTTCTTT. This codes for CSVGRNTEAFF. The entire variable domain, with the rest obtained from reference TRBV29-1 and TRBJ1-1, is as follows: SAVISQKPSRDICQRGTSLTIQCQVDSQVTMMFWYRQQPGQSLTLIATANQGSEATYESGFVIDKFPISRPNLTFSTLTVSNMSPEDSSIYLCSVGRNTEAFFGQGTRLTVV.

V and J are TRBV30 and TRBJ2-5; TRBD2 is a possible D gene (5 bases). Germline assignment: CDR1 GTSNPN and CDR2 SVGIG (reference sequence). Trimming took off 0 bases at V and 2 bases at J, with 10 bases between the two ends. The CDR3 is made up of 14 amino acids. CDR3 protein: CAWSVGGDQETQYF. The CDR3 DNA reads TGTGCCTGGAGTGTAGGAGGAGATCAAGAGACCCAGTACTTC.

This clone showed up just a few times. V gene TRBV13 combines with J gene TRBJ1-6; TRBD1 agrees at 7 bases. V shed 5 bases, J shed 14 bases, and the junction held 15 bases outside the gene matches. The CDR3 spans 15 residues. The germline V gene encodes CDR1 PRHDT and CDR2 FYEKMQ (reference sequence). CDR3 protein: CASSRRDSPRQTLHF. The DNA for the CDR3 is TGTGCCAGCAGCCGACGGGACAGCCCAAGGCAGACCCTCCACTTT.

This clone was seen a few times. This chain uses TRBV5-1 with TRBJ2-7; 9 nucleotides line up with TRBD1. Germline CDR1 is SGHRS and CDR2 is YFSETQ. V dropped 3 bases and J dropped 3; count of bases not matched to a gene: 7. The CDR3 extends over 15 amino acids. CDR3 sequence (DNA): TGCGCCAGCAGCTCTGGACAGGGGACCATCTACGAGCAGTACTTC. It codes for CASSSGQGTIYEQYF.

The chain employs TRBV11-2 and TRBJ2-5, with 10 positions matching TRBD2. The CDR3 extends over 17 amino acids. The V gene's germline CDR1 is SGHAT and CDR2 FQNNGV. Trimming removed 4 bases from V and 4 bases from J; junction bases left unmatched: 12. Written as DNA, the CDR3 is TGTGCCAGCAGCTCACTTAGCCTAGCGGGAGCGGGAGAGACCCAGTACTTC. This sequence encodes CASSSLSLAGAGETQYF.

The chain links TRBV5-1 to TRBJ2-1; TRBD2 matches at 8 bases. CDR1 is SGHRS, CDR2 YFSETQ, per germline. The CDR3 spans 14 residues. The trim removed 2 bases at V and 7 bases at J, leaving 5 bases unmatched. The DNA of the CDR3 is TGCGCCAGCAGCTTAAGCGGGAGTCAAAATGAGCAGTTCTTC. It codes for CASSLSGSQNEQFF.

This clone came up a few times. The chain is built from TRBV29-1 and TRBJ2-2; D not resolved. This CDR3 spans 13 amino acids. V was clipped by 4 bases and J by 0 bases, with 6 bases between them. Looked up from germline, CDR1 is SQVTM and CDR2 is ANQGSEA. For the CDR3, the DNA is TGCAGCGTTGTAAAGGCGAACACCGGGGAGCTGTTTTTT. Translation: CSVVKANTGELFF.

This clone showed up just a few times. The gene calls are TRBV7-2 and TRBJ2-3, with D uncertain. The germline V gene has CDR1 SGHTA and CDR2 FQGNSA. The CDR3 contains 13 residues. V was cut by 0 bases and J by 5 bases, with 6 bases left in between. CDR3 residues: CASSLAHLDTQYF. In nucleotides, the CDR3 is TGTGCCAGCAGCTTAGCCCACTTAGATACGCAGTATTTT.

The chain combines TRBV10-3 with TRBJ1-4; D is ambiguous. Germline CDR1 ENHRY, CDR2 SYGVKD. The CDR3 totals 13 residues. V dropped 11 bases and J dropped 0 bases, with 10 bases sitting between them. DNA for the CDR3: TGTGCCGTACAAGATGCAACTAATGAAAAACTGTTTTTT. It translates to CAVQDATNEKLFF.

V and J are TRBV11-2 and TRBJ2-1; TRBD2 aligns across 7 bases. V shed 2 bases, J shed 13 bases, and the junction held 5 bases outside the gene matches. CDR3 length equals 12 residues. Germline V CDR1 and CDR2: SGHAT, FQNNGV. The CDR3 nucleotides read TGTGCCAGCAGCTTACAGCGGGACTCCCAGTTCTTC. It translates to CASSLQRDSQFF.

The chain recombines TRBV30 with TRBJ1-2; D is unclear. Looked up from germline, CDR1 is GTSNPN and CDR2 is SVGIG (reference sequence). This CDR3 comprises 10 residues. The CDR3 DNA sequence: TGTGCGGGGAGGGCCAATAGCTACACCTTC. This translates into CAGRANSYTF.

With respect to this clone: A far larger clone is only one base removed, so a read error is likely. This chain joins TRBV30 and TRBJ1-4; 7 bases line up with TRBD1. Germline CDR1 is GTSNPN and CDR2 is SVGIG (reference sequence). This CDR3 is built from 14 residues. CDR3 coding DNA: TGTGACTGGAGTGCCTACGACAGGGATGAAAAACTGTTTTTT. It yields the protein CDWSAYDRDEKLFF.

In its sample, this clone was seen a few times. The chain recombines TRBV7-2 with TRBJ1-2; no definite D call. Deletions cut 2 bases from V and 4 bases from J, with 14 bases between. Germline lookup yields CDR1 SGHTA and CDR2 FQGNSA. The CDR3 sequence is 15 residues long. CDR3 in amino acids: CASSLLLAPGYGYTF. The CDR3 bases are TGTGCCAGCAGCTTACTTTTGGCGCCCGGCTATGGCTACACCTTC.

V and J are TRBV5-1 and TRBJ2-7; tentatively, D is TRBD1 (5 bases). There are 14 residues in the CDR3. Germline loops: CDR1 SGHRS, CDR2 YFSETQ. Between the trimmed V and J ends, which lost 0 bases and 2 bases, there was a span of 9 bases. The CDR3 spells CASSLEAGTYEQYF. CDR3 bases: TGCGCCAGCAGCTTGGAGGCAGGGACCTACGAGCAGTACTTC.

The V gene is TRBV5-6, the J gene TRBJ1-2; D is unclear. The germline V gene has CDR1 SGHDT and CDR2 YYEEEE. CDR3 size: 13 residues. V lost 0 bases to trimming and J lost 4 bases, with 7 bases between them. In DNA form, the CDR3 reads TGTGCCAGCAGCTTGGAACGCAGCTATGGCTACACCTTC. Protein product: CASSLERSYGYTF. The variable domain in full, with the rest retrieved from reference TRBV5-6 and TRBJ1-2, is DAGVTQSPTHLIKTRGQQVTLRCSPKSGHDTVSWYQQALGQGPQFIFQYYEEEERQRGNFPDRFSGHQFPNYSSELNVNALLLGDSALYLCASSLERSYGYTFGSGTRLTVV.

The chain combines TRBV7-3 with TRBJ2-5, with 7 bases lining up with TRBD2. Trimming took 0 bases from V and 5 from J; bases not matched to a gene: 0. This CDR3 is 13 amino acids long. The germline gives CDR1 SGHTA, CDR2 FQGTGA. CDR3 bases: TGTGCCAGCAGCTTAACTAGCGGGGAGACCCAGTACTTC. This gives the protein CASSLTSGETQYF.

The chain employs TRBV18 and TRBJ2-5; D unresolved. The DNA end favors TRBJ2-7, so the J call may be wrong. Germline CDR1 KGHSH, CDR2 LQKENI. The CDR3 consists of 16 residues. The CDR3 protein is CASSLGLAEESYEQYF. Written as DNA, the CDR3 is TGTGCCAGCTCACTTGGATTGGCAGAGGAGTCCTACGAGCAGTACTTC.

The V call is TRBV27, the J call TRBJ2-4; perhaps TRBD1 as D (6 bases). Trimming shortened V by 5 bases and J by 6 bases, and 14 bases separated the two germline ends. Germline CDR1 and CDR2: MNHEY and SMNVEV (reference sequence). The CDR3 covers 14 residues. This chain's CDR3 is CASSPLGRGNIQYF. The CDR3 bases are TGTGCCAGCAGTCCCCTCGGCAGGGGAAACATTCAGTACTTC.

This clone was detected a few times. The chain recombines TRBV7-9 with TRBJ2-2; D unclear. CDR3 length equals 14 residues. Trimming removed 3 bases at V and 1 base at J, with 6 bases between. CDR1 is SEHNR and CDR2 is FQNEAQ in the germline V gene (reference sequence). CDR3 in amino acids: CASSLMENTGELFF. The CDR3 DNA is TGTGCCAGCAGCTTGATGGAGAACACCGGGGAGCTGTTTTTT.

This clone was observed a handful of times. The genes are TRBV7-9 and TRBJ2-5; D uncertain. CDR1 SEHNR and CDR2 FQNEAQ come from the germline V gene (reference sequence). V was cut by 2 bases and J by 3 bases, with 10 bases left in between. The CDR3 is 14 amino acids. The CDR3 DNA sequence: TGTGCCAGCAGCTTATTCCCCGGTGAAGAGACCCAGTACTTC. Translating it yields CASSLFPGEETQYF.

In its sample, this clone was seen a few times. CDR3 in amino acids: CATLWDGGYNEQFF. The CDR3 DNA reads as TGTGCCACCCTCTGGGACGGGGGCTACAATGAGCAGTTCTTC. V and J are TRBV6-1 and TRBJ2-1; the D gene is possibly TRBD2 (6 bases). CDR3 length equals 14 residues. The V gene lost 10 bases and the J gene lost 3 bases, with 16 bases spanning the gap. The germline V gene encodes CDR1 MNHNS and CDR2 SASEGT.

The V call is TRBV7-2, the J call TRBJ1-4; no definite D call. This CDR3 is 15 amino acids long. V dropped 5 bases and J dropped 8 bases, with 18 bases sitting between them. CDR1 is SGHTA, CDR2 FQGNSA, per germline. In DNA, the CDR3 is TGTGCCAGCAGCGCGTGGCCCGACCCCAGCGAAAAACTGTTTTTT. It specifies CASSAWPDPSEKLFF.